This TCR beta chain emerged from a study of cytomegalovirus exposure and HLA in healthy donors. Study-wide context: Earlier, fewer than 130 million unique TCR beta sequences were recovered from around 200 million T cells by an analysis.

Germline assignment: CDR1 MNHEY and CDR2 SVGAGI. The CDR3 is 14 amino acids. With V trimmed by 2 bases and J by 4 bases, 3 bases remained unmatched. Study outcomes and limitations: Information on immune exposure was restricted to one variable (CMV serostatus). A later analysis associated roughly 15,000 TCR beta sequences with HLA alleles at a 0.05 false discovery rate. In an earlier analysis, in some 600 donors, most V segments appeared productive either ~90% or ~30% of the time.

A note on this clone: The antigen is not known.

Both 60 Vbeta primers and 13 Jbeta primers went into the PCR. Data came from immunoSEQ multiplex PCR; TCRdb stores just in-frame clones and leaves some out. The sample has about 250,000 clones; 80% to 95% are singletons. The chain couples TRBV6-5 to TRBJ2-3; the match to TRBD1 covers 7 bases. The clonotype was recovered from a girl aged 2 to 9 in good health and CMV-seronegative. The sample consisted of PBMCs. The DNA for the CDR3 is TGTGCCAGCAGTTACAGGGGGCGCCCAGATACGCAGTATTTT. Protein sequence: CASSYRGRPDTQYF.